These 21 T cell receptor beta chains were all obtained from the same sample, sequenced in a study of blood T cell repertoires in COVID-19. Using immunoSEQ multiplex PCR, the repertoire was profiled, and TCRdb retains in-frame clones only, with some absent. The data contain 90,000 to 140,000 clones, roughly 79% of them seen just once; the ten biggest clones take up 7.5% to 10%. The source material was peripheral blood. The origin of the receptors is a woman aged 65 to 85 with acute or convalescent COVID-19.

This clone was detected ten times or more. The rearrangement joins TRBV2 to TRBJ2-7; tentative D call: TRBD1 (5 bases). CDR3 length: 16 residues. Trimming took 3 bases from V and 1 from J, leaving 16 bases between them. Germline CDR1 and CDR2: SNHLY and FYNNEI. CDR3 residues: CASSEKGQGRSYEQYF. CDR3 coding DNA: TGTGCCAGCAGTGAGAAGGGGCAGGGTAGATCCTACGAGCAGTACTTC.

This rearrangement joins TRBV7-6 to TRBJ2-1; 7 bases are shared with TRBD2. The trim removed 4 bases at V and 3 bases at J, leaving 15 bases unmatched. This CDR3 region has 18 residues. Per germline, CDR1 SGHVS and CDR2 FNYEAQ. As DNA, the CDR3 is TGTGCCAGCAGCTCAGGCGGGGGAATAGCGGAATTCTACAATGAGCAGTTCTTC. Translation gives CASSSGGGIAEFYNEQFF.

The V gene is TRBV19, the J gene TRBJ1-2; D is unclear. The CDR3 consists of 13 residues. The V gene lost 3 bases and the J gene lost 5 bases, with 10 bases spanning the gap. Germline-derived CDR1 and CDR2 are LNHDA and SQIVND (reference sequence). CDR3 region: CASSIQRGYGYTF. In DNA form, the CDR3 reads TGTGCCAGTAGTATCCAGAGAGGGTATGGCTACACCTTC.

The CDR3 region has the DNA TGCGCCAGCAGCCAGAGGGAGGGGTCACATCAGCCCCAGCATTTT. Translation: CASSQREGSHQPQHF. V usage is TRBV4-1 and J usage is TRBJ1-5, with D perhaps TRBD1 (5 bases). Per the germline V gene, CDR1 is MGHRA and CDR2 is YSYEKL. This CDR3 has 15 residues. V lost 3 bases, J lost 5 bases, and 14 bases lay in between.

This clone appeared a single time. J is TRBJ2-2 and V is TRBV5-1; possible D gene TRBD2, 6 bases. CDR3 length: 15 amino acids. The germline CDR1 and CDR2 sequences are SGHRS and YFSETQ. Trimming removed 3 bases at V and 7 bases at J, with 16 bases between. The CDR3 here is CASSYSTGTGGELFF. Written as DNA, the CDR3 is TGCGCCAGCAGCTACTCGACGGGGACTGGCGGGGAGCTGTTTTTT.

The chain couples TRBV3-1 (or the pseudogene TRBV3-2) to TRBJ1-2; 7 positions agree with TRBD1. Germline CDR1 and CDR2: LGHDT and YNNKEL (reference sequence). V shed 2 bases and J 8 bases; nucleotides not matched to a gene: 5. This CDR3 is 13 amino acids long. CDR3 amino acids: CASSQTGAGGYTF. The DNA for the CDR3 is TGTGCCAGCAGCCAAACAGGGGCCGGAGGCTACACCTTC.

V gene TRBV28 combines with J gene TRBJ2-3, with 9 bases aligning to TRBD2. The length of the CDR3 is 16 residues. Germline V gene lookup returns CDR1 MDHEN and CDR2 SYDVKM. The V and J ends lost 7 bases and 2 bases, in that order; junction bases with no gene match: 10. In DNA, the CDR3 is TGTGCCAGCAACCCAGGCGGGGGGGTTCCCACAGATACGCAGTATTTT. This sequence encodes CASNPGGGVPTDTQYF. Full variable domain (outside the CDR3, taken from reference TRBV28 and TRBJ2-3): DVKVTQSSRYLVKRTGEKVFLECVQDMDHENMFWYRQDPGLGLRLIYFSYDVKMKEKGDIPEGYSVSREKKERFSLILESASTNQTSMYLCASNPGGGVPTDTQYFGPGTRLTVL.

J is TRBJ1-6 and V is TRBV2; 8 bases agree with TRBD1. Germline V gene lookup returns CDR1 SNHLY and CDR2 FYNNEI. V was clipped by 6 bases and J by 10 bases; unmatched bases: 8. The CDR3 covers 14 residues. CDR3 DNA: TGTGCCAGCAGGGCGGACAGGGCCCGGTCACCCCTCCACTTT. Its protein product is CASRADRARSPLHF. Looking up the rest from reference TRBV2 and TRBJ1-6 gives the full variable domain: EPEVTQTPSHQVTQMGQEVILRCVPISNHLYFYWYRQILGQKVEFLVSFYNNEISEKSEIFDDQFSVERPDGSNFTLKIRSTKLEDSAMYFCASRADRARSPLHFGNGTRLTVT.

The V and J genes are TRBV2 and TRBJ2-1; 7 bases fit TRBD2. CDR3 size: 19 residues. J lost 5 bases, V lost 3 bases, and 19 bases had no gene match. Germline V lookup: CDR1 SNHLY, CDR2 FYNNEI. CDR3 amino acids: CASSDYRERLAARHNEQFF. CDR3 bases: TGTGCCAGCAGTGACTATAGGGAACGACTAGCCGCGAGACACAATGAGCAGTTCTTC.

This chain connects TRBV19 to TRBJ2-1; the D is unclear. V was pared by 3 bases and J by 0 bases, with 6 bases between. Germline assignment: CDR1 LNHDA and CDR2 SQIVND (reference sequence). The length of the CDR3 is 14 residues. CDR3 loop: CASSIPSSYNEQFF. For the CDR3, the DNA is TGTGCCAGTAGTATTCCTAGCTCCTACAATGAGCAGTTCTTC.

The chain is built from TRBV30 and TRBJ1-1; possibly TRBD1 for D (5 bases). CDR3 length: 14 amino acids. Deletions cut 5 bases from V and 5 bases from J, with 18 bases between. Germline V gene data show CDR1 as GTSNPN and CDR2 as SVGIG (reference sequence). CDR3 DNA sequence: TGTGCCTGGGACGGGGGGAGGGGAGGGACTGAAGCTTTCTTT. Amino acids: CAWDGGRGGTEAFF.

The chain is built from TRBV5-1 and TRBJ2-2; 12 bases line up with TRBD2. There are 16 residues in the CDR3. Germline V gives CDR1 SGHRS, CDR2 YFSETQ. Trimming at V came to 4 bases and at J to 5 bases, leaving 6 bases not matched to a gene. CDR3 loop: CASSLRLAGETGELFF. DNA for the CDR3: TGCGCCAGCAGCCTGCGACTAGCGGGAGAAACCGGGGAGCTGTTTTTT.

The chain has TRBV4-3 and TRBJ2-5, with 7 positions matching TRBD1. Germline V CDR1 and CDR2: LGHNA, YSLEER. Losses at the gene ends were 1 base for V and 2 bases for J; bases not matched to a gene: 4. The CDR3 covers 15 residues. This chain's CDR3 is CASSQGTGQQETQYF. Written as DNA, the CDR3 is TGCGCCAGCAGCCAAGGCACGGGACAGCAAGAGACCCAGTACTTC.

The V gene is TRBV6-1, the J gene TRBJ1-5; D remains unclear. V was trimmed by 2 bases and J by 1 base, leaving 12 bases between them. The germline CDR1 and CDR2 sequences are MNHNS and SASEGT. This CDR3 is 16 amino acids long. The CDR3 is CASSEIGGGSNQPQHF. The CDR3 nucleotides are TGTGCCAGCAGTGAAATCGGAGGAGGGAGCAATCAGCCCCAGCATTTT.

The chain is built from TRBV19 and TRBJ1-5, with 8 positions matching TRBD1. Germline loops: CDR1 LNHDA, CDR2 SQIVND (reference sequence). The CDR3 has 14 residues. V lost 6 bases, J lost 1 base, and 2 bases stayed unmatched. The CDR3 bases are TGTGCCAGTAGGACAGGGGCCAGCAATCAGCCCCAGCATTTT. Amino acids: CASRTGASNQPQHF.

CDR3: CASSPTTVNQPQHF. CDR3 bases: TGTGCCAGCTCACCAACGACAGTCAATCAGCCCCAGCATTTT. V usage is TRBV18 and J usage is TRBJ1-5; weak D call: TRBD1 (5 bases). In germline, CDR1 is KGHSH, CDR2 LQKENI. The CDR3 covers 14 residues. The V end was cut by 2 bases, the J end by 3 bases, with 8 bases between.

The rearrangement links TRBV6-5 to TRBJ2-7, with TRBD2 matching over 10 bases. Germline CDR1 and CDR2: MNHEY and SVGAGI. The CDR3 is 14 residues long. With 6 bases clipped from V and 3 bases from J, the junction kept 5 bases outside the gene matches. DNA of the CDR3: TGTGCCAGCAGCCGGACTAGCGGACACTACGAGCAGTACTTC. This translates into CASSRTSGHYEQYF.

J is TRBJ2-5 and V is TRBV2, with 13 bases lining up with TRBD2. Germline V lookup: CDR1 SNHLY, CDR2 FYNNEI. V gave up 5 bases and J gave up 7 bases; unmatched junction bases: 10. The CDR3 is made up of 16 amino acids. CDR3: CASSPRTSGGVWTQYF. DNA for the CDR3: TGTGCCAGCAGTCCTAGGACTAGCGGGGGCGTTTGGACCCAGTACTTC.

The chain joins TRBV4-3 to TRBJ1-2; 8 bases are a match to TRBD1. V lost 0 bases and J lost 8; bases outside the gene matches: 23. The CDR3 covers 20 residues. The V gene's germline CDR1 is LGHNA and CDR2 YSLEER. Here the CDR3 reads CASSQDRIQGGLIGTGGYTF. The DNA of the CDR3 is TGCGCCAGCAGCCAAGACCGAATACAGGGGGGCCTTATAGGGACTGGAGGCTACACCTTC.

This rearrangement joins TRBV5-1 to TRBJ1-2, with D hard to call. Germline-derived CDR1 and CDR2 are SGHRS and YFSETQ. This CDR3 contains 12 residues. The ends were cut back, 1 base at V and 2 bases at J, with 3 bases in the middle. In DNA, the CDR3 is TGCGCCAGCAGCTTGTCGAACTATGGCTACACCTTC. As protein: CASSLSNYGYTF.

V is TRBV6-2 or TRBV6-3 and J is TRBJ1-5; 8 bases are shared with TRBD1. J was trimmed by 2 bases and V by 6 bases; bases with no gene match: 6. This CDR3 region has 15 residues. CDR1 is MNHEY and CDR2 is SVGEGT in the germline V gene. CDR3 in amino acids: CASSSDRVGNQPQHF. CDR3 coding DNA: TGTGCCAGCAGCTCGGACAGGGTTGGCAATCAGCCCCAGCATTTT.